This T cell receptor (beta chain) was recorded in a study of cytomegalovirus exposure and HLA in healthy donors. General study results and limits: Most of the CMV-associated TCR beta chains (in a later analysis) appeared to be HLA-restricted.

This clone was counted a single time. Its antigen is unknown. 13 Jbeta primers and 60 Vbeta primers were used for the PCR. Sequencing was performed with immunoSEQ multiplex PCR; in TCRdb, only in-frame clones are kept and a portion is missing. The sample gives under 200,000 clones, about 62% of which show up once; 2.5% to 3% is in the top ten. V shed 0 bases and J 2 bases; nucleotides not matched to a gene: 9. CDR1 is SGHRS and CDR2 is YFSETQ in the germline V gene. CDR3 length: 17 residues. The clonotype originates from a man in his forties in good health and CMV-seronegative. Sequenced: PBMCs. This chain links TRBV5-1 with TRBJ2-5, with TRBD2 identical over 8 bases. The CDR3, as DNA: TGCGCCAGCAGCTTGGCCCCCACTAGCGGAAGGCAAGAGACCCAGTACTTC. It codes for CASSLAPTSGRQETQYF.